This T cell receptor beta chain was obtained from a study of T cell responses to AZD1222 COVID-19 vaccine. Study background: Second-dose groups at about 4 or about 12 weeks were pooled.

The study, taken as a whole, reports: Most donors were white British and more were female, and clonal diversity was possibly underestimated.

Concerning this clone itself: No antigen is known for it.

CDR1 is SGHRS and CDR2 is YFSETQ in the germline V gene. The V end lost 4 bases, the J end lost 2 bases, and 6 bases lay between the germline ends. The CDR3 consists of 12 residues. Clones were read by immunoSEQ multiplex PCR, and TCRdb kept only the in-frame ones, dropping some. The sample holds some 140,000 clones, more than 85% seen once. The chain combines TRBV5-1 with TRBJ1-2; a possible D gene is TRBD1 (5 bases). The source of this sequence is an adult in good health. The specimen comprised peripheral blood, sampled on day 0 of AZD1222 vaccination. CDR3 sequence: CASSGGNYGYTF. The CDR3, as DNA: TGCGCCAGCAGCGGGGGAAACTATGGCTACACCTTC.